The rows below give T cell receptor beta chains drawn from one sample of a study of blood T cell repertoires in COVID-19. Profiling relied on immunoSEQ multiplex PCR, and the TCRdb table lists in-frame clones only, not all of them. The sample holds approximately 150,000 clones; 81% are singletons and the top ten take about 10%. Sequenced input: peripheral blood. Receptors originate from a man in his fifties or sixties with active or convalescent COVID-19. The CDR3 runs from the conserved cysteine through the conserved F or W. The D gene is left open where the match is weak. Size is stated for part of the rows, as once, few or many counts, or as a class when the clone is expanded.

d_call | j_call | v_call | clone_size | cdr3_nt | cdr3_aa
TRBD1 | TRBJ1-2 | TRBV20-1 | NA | TGCACCAGGGACAGGGAGGATGGCTACACCTTC | CTRDREDGYTF
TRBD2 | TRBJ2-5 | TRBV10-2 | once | TGCGCCAGCAGCCTAGGACTAGCGGGGGTCAAAGAGACCCAGTACTTC | CASSLGLAGVKETQYF
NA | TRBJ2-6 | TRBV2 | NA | TGTGCCAGCAGTGTGGAGGGCCACAGGTCTGGGGCCAACGTCCTGACTTTC | CASSVEGHRSGANVLTF
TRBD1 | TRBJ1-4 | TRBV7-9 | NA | TGTGCCAGCAGCCCCCAGGGGACAGGGGGTCGTGAAAAACTGTTTTTT | CASSPQGTGGREKLFF
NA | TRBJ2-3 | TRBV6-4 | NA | TGTGCCAGCAGTGTATCGGGACAACCCGGGAATACGCAGTATTTT | CASSVSGQPGNTQYF
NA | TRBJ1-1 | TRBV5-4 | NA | TGTGCCAGCAGCTTGGTATCCGGGAAGAACACTGAAGCTTTCTTT | CASSLVSGKNTEAFF
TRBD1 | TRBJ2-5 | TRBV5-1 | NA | TGCGCCAGCAGCTTGGGCGACAGGGGTCTAAAAGAGACCCAGTACTTC | CASSLGDRGLKETQYF
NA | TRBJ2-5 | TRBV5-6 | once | TGTGCCAGCAGCTTGTCCGTAGTAGGCGGGGATTACTCGGAGACCCAGTACTTC | CASSLSVVGGDYSETQYF
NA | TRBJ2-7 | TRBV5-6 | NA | TGTGCCAGCAGCTTGATTAGCGAGCAGTACTTC | CASSLISEQYF
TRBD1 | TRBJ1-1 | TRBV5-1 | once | TGCGCCAGCAGCTCGGCCAGGGGGGCGTCCGGTGGATCTTTCTTT | CASSSARGASGGSFF
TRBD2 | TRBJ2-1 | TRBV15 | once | TGTGCCACCAGCAGAGGAATGACTAGCGGAACTTACAATGAGCAGTTCTTC | CATSRGMTSGTYNEQFF
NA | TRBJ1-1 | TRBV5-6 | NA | TGTGCCAGCAGCCGGTACACTGAAGCTTTCTTT | CASSRYTEAFF
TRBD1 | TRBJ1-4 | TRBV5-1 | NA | TGCGCCAGCAGTCAGGCAGGGGGGGAAAAACTGTTTTTT | CASSQAGGEKLFF
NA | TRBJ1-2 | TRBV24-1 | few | TGTGCCACCTGGAGCAGGGGCGAAGGCTACACCTTC | CATWSRGEGYTF
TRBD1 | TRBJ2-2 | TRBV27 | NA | TGTGCCAGCAGTCCACGGACAGGGTGGAACACCGGGGAGCTGTTTTTT | CASSPRTGWNTGELFF
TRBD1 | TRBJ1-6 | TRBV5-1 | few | TGCGCCAGCAGCCCGACCGGGGACAGGGGTTCACCCCTCCACTTT | CASSPTGDRGSPLHF
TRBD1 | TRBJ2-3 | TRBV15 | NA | TGTGCCACCAGCAGAGAGGGCAGGGGGAGATCAGATACGCAGTATTTT | CATSREGRGRSDTQYF
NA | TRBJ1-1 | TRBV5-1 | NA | TGCGCCAGCAGCTTGGGCCCTACAGAGAACACTGAAGCTTTCTTT | CASSLGPTENTEAFF
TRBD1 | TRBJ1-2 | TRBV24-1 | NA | TGTGCCACCAGTGCTCCCGGACAGGGAGGAGGCTACACCTTC | CATSAPGQGGGYTF
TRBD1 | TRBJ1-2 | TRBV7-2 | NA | TGTGCCAGCAGCTACCGGGACAGGGAATACTATGGCTACACCTTC | CASSYRDREYYGYTF
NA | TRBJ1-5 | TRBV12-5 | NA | TGTGCTAGTGGTTTGGTAATGAATTCGGTTAGCAATCAGCCCCAGCATTTT | CASGLVMNSVSNQPQHF
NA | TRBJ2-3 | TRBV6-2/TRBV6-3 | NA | TGTGCCAGCAGTTACTCTGTAGGGGGGGGGTCAGATACGCAGTATTTT | CASSYSVGGGSDTQYF
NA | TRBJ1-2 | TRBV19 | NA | TGTGCCAGTAGTATATCGCCAGGGTGGCAGGGCTACACCTTC | CASSISPGWQGYTF
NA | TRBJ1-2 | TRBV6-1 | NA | TGTGCCAGCAGTGATCGGGGCTATGGCTACACCTTC | CASSDRGYGYTF
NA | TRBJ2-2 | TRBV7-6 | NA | TGTGCCAGCAGCTTAGGTTACACAGGGCACACCGGGGAGCTGTTTTTT | CASSLGYTGHTGELFF
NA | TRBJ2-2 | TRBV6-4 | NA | TGTGCCAGCAGTGACTCGTCGCCGTTCCCCGGACAGCCTAACACCGGGGAGCTGTTTTTT | CASSDSSPFPGQPNTGELFF
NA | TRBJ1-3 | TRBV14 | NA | TGTGCCAGCAGCCCTAACTACTCTGGAAACACCATATATTTT | CASSPNYSGNTIYF
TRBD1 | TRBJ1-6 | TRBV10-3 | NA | TGTGCCATCAGGGAGGGACAGAGATATTCACCCCTCCACTTT | CAIREGQRYSPLHF
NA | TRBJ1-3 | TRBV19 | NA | TGTGCCAGTAGTAATTTCGACAGCTCTGGAAACACCATATATTTT | CASSNFDSSGNTIYF
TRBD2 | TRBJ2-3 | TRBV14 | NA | TGTGCCAGCAGCGCCGGAGGCGGACTAGCGGGGACTACGCAGTATTTT | CASSAGGGLAGTTQYF
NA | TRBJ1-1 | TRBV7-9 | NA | TGTGCCAGCAGCTTACAGGGGAACACTGAAGCTTTCTTT | CASSLQGNTEAFF
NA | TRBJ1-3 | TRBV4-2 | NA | TGTGCCAGCAGCCAAGATAGGGCGGGGAGCTCTGGAAACACCATATATTTT | CASSQDRAGSSGNTIYF
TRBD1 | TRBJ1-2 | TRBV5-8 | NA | TGTGCCAGCAGACGATTTCCGGACAGGGGCCATGGCTACACCTTC | CASRRFPDRGHGYTF
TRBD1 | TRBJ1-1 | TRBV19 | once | TGTGCCAGTAGTACCGACAGGGCGCGGGGTGAAGCTTTCTTT | CASSTDRARGEAFF
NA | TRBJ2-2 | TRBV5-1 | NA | TGCGCCAGCAGCGTCTTAGCGGCGAACACCGGGGAGCTGTTTTTT | CASSVLAANTGELFF
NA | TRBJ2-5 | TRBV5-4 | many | TGTGCCACGAGGGGGGGCGTAGAGACCCAGTACTTC | CATRGGVETQYF
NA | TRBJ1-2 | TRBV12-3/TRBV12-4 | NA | TGTGCCAGCAGTTTCATGAGGGACTATGGCTACACCTTC | CASSFMRDYGYTF
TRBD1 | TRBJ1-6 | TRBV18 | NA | TGTGCCAGCTCACCACGGATGGGACAGGGTAATTCACCCCTCCACTTT | CASSPRMGQGNSPLHF
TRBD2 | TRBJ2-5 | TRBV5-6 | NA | TGTGCCAGCAGCTTGGAACCTAGCGGGGGTCAACAAGAGACCCAGTACTTC | CASSLEPSGGQQETQYF
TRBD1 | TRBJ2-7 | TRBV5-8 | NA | TGTGCCAGCAGCTTGGGGGACAGTTCCTACGAGCAGTACTTC | CASSLGDSSYEQYF
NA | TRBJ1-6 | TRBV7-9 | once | TGTGCCAGCAGCTCGCAGGGGAGCTCACCCCTCCACTTT | CASSSQGSSPLHF
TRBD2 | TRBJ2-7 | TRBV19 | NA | TGTGCCAGTAGTGGCTGGACTAGCGGGACCTACGAGCAGTACTTC | CASSGWTSGTYEQYF
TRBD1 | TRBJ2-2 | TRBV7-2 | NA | TGTGCCAGCAGCTTAAGGGGGCGCGACACCGGGGAGCTGTTTTTT | CASSLRGRDTGELFF
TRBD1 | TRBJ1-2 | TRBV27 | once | TGTGCCAGCAGGTCCGGACGGACAGGGAGAAATGGCTACACCTTC | CASRSGRTGRNGYTF
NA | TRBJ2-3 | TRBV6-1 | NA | TGTGCCAGCAGTGAAGCCCGGGACAACACGGGGAAGACAGATACGCAGTATTTT | CASSEARDNTGKTDTQYF
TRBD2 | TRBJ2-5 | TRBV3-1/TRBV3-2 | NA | TGTGCCAGCAGCCCACGGGGGGGCGGGGAGACCCAGTACTTC | CASSPRGGGETQYF
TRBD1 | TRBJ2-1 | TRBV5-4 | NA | TGTGCCAGCAGCTTGGCATCACAGGGGACAGACAATGAGCAGTTCTTC | CASSLASQGTDNEQFF
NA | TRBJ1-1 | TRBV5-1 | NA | TGCGCCAGCAGCCCATGGGGGGGGAACACTGAAGCTTTCTTT | CASSPWGGNTEAFF
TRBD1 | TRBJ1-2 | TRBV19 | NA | TGTGCCAGTAGCCTCGGACAGGGGCCCTATGGCTACACCTTC | CASSLGQGPYGYTF
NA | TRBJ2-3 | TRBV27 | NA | TGTGCCAGCAGCTCCCAGGGGTTGGAGTTGTCAGATACGCAGTATTTT | CASSSQGLELSDTQYF
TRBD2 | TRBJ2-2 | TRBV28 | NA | TGTGCCAGCAGTTCGACTAGCGGGAGGCTCACCGGGGAGCTGTTTTTT | CASSSTSGRLTGELFF
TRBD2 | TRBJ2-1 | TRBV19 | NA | TGTGCCAGTAGTATACAGGCGGGAGTTTCCCACAATGAGCAGTTCTTC | CASSIQAGVSHNEQFF
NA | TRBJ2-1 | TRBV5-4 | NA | TGTGCCAGCAGTCAGAGGGATGAGCAGTTCTTC | CASSQRDEQFF